A single sample is the source of the 30 T cell receptor beta chains below, sequenced in a study of blood T cell repertoires in COVID-19. The data were produced by immunoSEQ multiplex PCR, yet TCRdb's version contains in-frame clones alone and is incomplete. The table shows hundreds of thousands of clones, with approximately 88% occurring only once. The sequencing input was peripheral blood. These receptors were collected from a human donor in a cohort sampled during active COVID-19.

The chain has TRBV5-1 and TRBJ2-4; weak D call: TRBD2 (5 bases). The germline gives CDR1 SGHRS, CDR2 YFSETQ. The CDR3 has 16 amino acids. The germline V and J ends were trimmed by 1 base and 0 bases, with 11 bases remaining between them. The CDR3 reads CASSLLVGEAKNIQYF. The CDR3, as DNA: TGCGCCAGCAGCTTGCTCGTCGGGGAAGCCAAAAACATTCAGTACTTC. The full variable domain, completed using reference TRBV5-1 and TRBJ2-4, is KAGVTQTPRYLIKTRGQQVTLSCSPISGHRSVSWYQQTPGQGLQFLFEYFSETQRNKGNFPGRFSGRQFSNSRSEMNVSTLELGDSALYLCASSLLVGEAKNIQYFGAGTRLSVL.

This clone was recorded once. This CDR3 reads CASSLGGYLHEQYF. The CDR3 region has the DNA TGTGCCAGCAGTTTAGGCGGATACCTACACGAGCAGTACTTC. This chain connects TRBV27 to TRBJ2-7; no firm D call. Trimming left V 2 bases short and J 5 bases short, with 13 bases between. The CDR3 contains 14 residues. CDR1 and CDR2 (germline): MNHEY, SMNVEV (reference sequence).

V gene TRBV5-5 combines with J gene TRBJ2-7; D gene ambiguous. Germline CDR1 is SGHKS and CDR2 is YYEKEE (reference sequence). The V end was cut by 0 bases, the J end by 2 bases, with 9 bases between. CDR3 length: 14 amino acids. The CDR3 loop reads CASSLGHVAYEQYF. CDR3 DNA sequence: TGTGCCAGCAGCTTGGGCCACGTAGCCTACGAGCAGTACTTC. The full variable domain, rest sourced from reference TRBV5-5 and TRBJ2-7, is DAGVTQSPTHLIKTRGQQVTLRCSPISGHKSVSWYQQVLGQGPQFIFQYYEKEERGRGNFPDRFSARQFPNYSSELNVNALLLGDSALYLCASSLGHVAYEQYFGPGTRLTVT.

The rearrangement uses TRBV25-1 and TRBJ1-6; D gene ambiguous. V was clipped by 3 bases and J by 7 bases, with 16 bases between them. This CDR3 has 16 amino acids. CDR1 is MGHDK and CDR2 is SYGVNS in the germline V gene. DNA for the CDR3: TGTGCCAGCAGTGATAGGCTAGCGGGGTCCAATTCACCCCTCCACTTT. Translation: CASSDRLAGSNSPLHF.

V and J are TRBV19 and TRBJ2-3; D uncertain. CDR3 size: 15 residues. V dropped 4 bases and J dropped 0 bases, with 11 bases sitting between them. CDR1 is LNHDA and CDR2 is SQIVND in the germline V gene (reference sequence). CDR3 region: CASSTWAVSTDTQYF. For the CDR3, the DNA is TGTGCCAGTAGTACATGGGCAGTAAGCACAGATACGCAGTATTTT.

J is TRBJ1-1 and V is TRBV6-5; 10 positions agree with TRBD1. The V gene end was trimmed by 4 bases and the J gene end by 0 bases; junction bases not matched to a gene: 5. The CDR3 consists of 16 residues. From germline, CDR1 is MNHEY and CDR2 SVGAGI. CDR3 protein: CASSSGQGLMNTEAFF. CDR3 sequence (DNA): TGTGCCAGCAGTTCGGGACAGGGGCTCATGAACACTGAAGCTTTCTTT.

The chain couples TRBV15 to TRBJ1-3; no clear D. Germline lookup yields CDR1 LNHNV and CDR2 YYDKDF (reference sequence). There are 12 residues in the CDR3. V lost 8 bases to trimming and J lost 1 base, with 6 bases between them. CDR3 in amino acids: CATGSSGNTIYF. CDR3 in DNA: TGTGCCACCGGCTCTTCTGGAAACACCATATATTTT.

This chain uses TRBV10-2 with TRBJ2-7, with 10 bases identical to TRBD1. Looked up from germline, CDR1 is WSHSY and CDR2 is SAAADI. V was pared by 6 bases and J by 3 bases, with 2 bases of the junction left unmatched. The CDR3 is made up of 13 amino acids. CDR3 in DNA: TGCGCCAGCAGGGGACAGGGGCTCTACGAGCAGTACTTC. Residues: CASRGQGLYEQYF.

The rearrangement uses TRBV18 and TRBJ2-7; 10 bases are a match to TRBD2. V trimming: 4 bases; J trimming: 6 bases; junction bases outside the gene matches: 6. The CDR3 runs to 14 residues. Per germline, CDR1 KGHSH and CDR2 LQKENI. The CDR3 bases are TGTGCCAGCTCACGGAGCGGGAGGGATTTCGAGCAGTACTTC. Encoded protein: CASSRSGRDFEQYF.

CDR3 coding DNA: TGTGCCCCACCGGGACAGGGGAACTATGGCTACACCTTC. Its protein product is CAPPGQGNYGYTF. The chain combines TRBV24-1 with TRBJ1-2; 10 positions agree with TRBD1. The CDR3 contains 13 residues. In germline, CDR1 is KGHDR, CDR2 SFDVKD. The V and J ends lost 12 bases and 2 bases, in that order; junction bases with no gene match: 5.

The sample holds one count of this clone. The CDR3 is CASSSLDRDSPLHF. The CDR3 DNA follows: TGTGCCAGCTCATCCTTAGACAGGGATTCACCCCTCCACTTT. The chain couples TRBV18 to TRBJ1-6; TRBD1 aligns across 7 bases. The germline V gene encodes CDR1 KGHSH and CDR2 LQKENI. This CDR3 region has 14 residues. V was pared by 5 bases and J by 8 bases, with 6 bases of the junction left unmatched.

This clone showed up just once. The chain uses TRBV28 and TRBJ1-2; D is ambiguous. This CDR3 has 14 residues. The V gene lost 5 bases and the J gene lost 4 bases, with 14 bases spanning the gap. Germline values: CDR1 MDHEN, CDR2 SYDVKM. CDR3 sequence (DNA): TGTGCCAGCAGTCCTTACACTACTCTCTATGGCTACACCTTC. Translated: CASSPYTTLYGYTF.

The genes are TRBV20-1 and TRBJ2-7; tentatively, D is TRBD2 (5 bases). V lost 6 bases to trimming and J lost 2 bases, with 8 bases between them. The germline V gene has CDR1 DFQATT and CDR2 SNEGSKA (reference sequence). CDR3 length: 11 amino acids. The CDR3 here is CSARTAYEQYF. The CDR3 DNA follows: TGCAGTGCCCGGACTGCCTACGAGCAGTACTTC.

The gene calls are TRBV7-3 and TRBJ1-1; 7 bases are shared with TRBD1. The V gene end was trimmed by 1 base and the J gene end by 4 bases; junction bases not matched to a gene: 15. The CDR3 covers 18 residues. Germline values: CDR1 SGHTA, CDR2 FQGTGA. CDR3 sequence: CASSLRGRSETGLTEAFF. In DNA, the CDR3 is TGTGCCAGCAGCTTAAGGGGTCGAAGTGAGACAGGGCTCACTGAAGCTTTCTTT.

The genes are TRBV12-3 or TRBV12-4 and TRBJ1-2; 7 bases fit TRBD1. Trimming cost V 7 bases and J 8 bases; bases outside gene matches: 10. The CDR3 length is 13 residues. The CDR3 coding sequence is TGTGCCAGCACCTTCTCAGGGGGACGGGGCTACACCTTC. It is translated as CASTFSGGRGYTF.

The rearrangement uses TRBV19 and TRBJ1-2, with 11 bases identical to TRBD1. The length of the CDR3 is 14 residues. The J segment lost 6 bases and the V segment lost 7 bases, leaving 7 bases of the junction unmatched. Germline CDR1 reads LNHDA; CDR2 reads SQIVND (reference sequence). The CDR3 sequence: CASTPDRGRDGYTF. DNA of the CDR3: TGTGCCAGTACTCCGGACAGGGGGCGCGATGGCTACACCTTC. The full variable domain, in which reference TRBV19 and TRBJ1-2 provide the parts outside the CDR3, is DGGITQSPKYLFRKEGQNVTLSCEQNLNHDAMYWYRQDPGQGLRLIYYSQIVNDFQKGDIAEGYSVSREKKESFPLTVTSAQKNPTAFYLCASTPDRGRDGYTFGSGTRLTVV.

V is TRBV4-3 and J is TRBJ1-2, with a weak D call TRBD1 (6 bases). Trimming took off 1 base at V and 8 bases at J, with 17 bases between the two ends. The CDR3 has 15 residues. Germline V lookup: CDR1 LGHNA, CDR2 YSLEER. DNA for the CDR3: TGCGCCAGCAGCCAAGTATCCAGGGGCTCGGGGGGCTACACCTTC. Protein: CASSQVSRGSGGYTF.

The V call is TRBV19, the J call TRBJ1-1; no clear D gene. V shed 4 bases and J shed 0 bases, with 15 bases lying between them. Germline values: CDR1 LNHDA, CDR2 SQIVND (reference sequence). The CDR3 runs 16 residues. This chain's CDR3 is CASSRGRIHLNTEAFF. CDR3 nucleotides: TGTGCCAGTAGTAGAGGGCGGATACACTTGAACACTGAAGCTTTCTTT. Combining the CDR3 with reference TRBV19 and TRBJ1-1 gives the whole variable domain DGGITQSPKYLFRKEGQNVTLSCEQNLNHDAMYWYRQDPGQGLRLIYYSQIVNDFQKGDIAEGYSVSREKKESFPLTVTSAQKNPTAFYLCASSRGRIHLNTEAFFGQGTRLTVV.

The DNA for the CDR3 is TGTGCCAGCAGCTTAATAGAGGGTCCCGGGGAGCTGTTTTTT. Its translation is CASSLIEGPGELFF. This chain joins TRBV7-9 and TRBJ2-2; possible D gene TRBD2, 5 bases. This CDR3 is built from 14 residues. Trimming removed 2 bases at V and 6 bases at J, with 10 bases between. The V gene's germline CDR1 is SEHNR and CDR2 FQNEAQ (reference sequence).

This clone was seen once. J is TRBJ2-7 and V is TRBV27; 10 bases are a match to TRBD2. Trimming cost V 2 bases and J 2 bases; bases outside gene matches: 9. Germline CDR1 MNHEY, CDR2 SMNVEV (reference sequence). This CDR3 contains 17 residues. The CDR3 DNA follows: TGTGCCAGCAGTTTACGGACTAGCGGCTGGCTAGCCTACGAGCAGTACTTC. This codes for CASSLRTSGWLAYEQYF.

There are a few counts of this clone. The J gene is TRBJ1-1, the V gene TRBV19, with D maybe TRBD1 (6 bases). The germline CDR1 and CDR2 sequences are LNHDA and SQIVND (reference sequence). V was pared by 2 bases and J by 4 bases, with 14 bases between. CDR3 size: 15 residues. The CDR3 DNA sequence: TGTGCCAGTAGTATATCGGGACACCTCACCACTGAAGCTTTCTTT. Its protein is CASSISGHLTTEAFF.

This clone has only one observation. The rearrangement uses TRBV4-3 and TRBJ1-3; TRBD1 might be the D (5 bases). V lost 0 bases and J 5 bases, leaving 14 bases between the germline ends. The CDR3 is made up of 16 amino acids. The germline gives CDR1 LGHNA, CDR2 YSLEER. The CDR3 region is CASSQEAAYRRNTIYF. The CDR3 nucleotides read TGCGCCAGCAGCCAAGAAGCTGCTTACAGGAGAAACACCATATATTTT.

The rearrangement uses TRBV19 and TRBJ2-7; 9 nucleotides agree with TRBD1. The junction had 2 bases not matched to a gene; V was cut back by 5 bases and J by 3 bases. The CDR3 runs 13 residues. Germline CDR1 is LNHDA and CDR2 is SQIVND (reference sequence). The CDR3, as DNA: TGTGCCAGTAGTCGGGACAGGGACTACGAGCAGTACTTC. Encoded protein: CASSRDRDYEQYF. The whole variable domain, remainder taken from reference TRBV19 and TRBJ2-7, is DGGITQSPKYLFRKEGQNVTLSCEQNLNHDAMYWYRQDPGQGLRLIYYSQIVNDFQKGDIAEGYSVSREKKESFPLTVTSAQKNPTAFYLCASSRDRDYEQYFGPGTRLTVT.

The chain carries TRBV6-1 and TRBJ1-5, with D tentatively TRBD1 (5 bases). Per germline, CDR1 MNHNS and CDR2 SASEGT. The CDR3 runs to 16 residues. With 0 bases removed from V and 7 bases from J, the gap between germline ends came to 16 bases. The CDR3 region is CASSEAGPVAAQPQHF. The CDR3 DNA is TGTGCCAGCAGTGAAGCGGGGCCGGTTGCCGCACAGCCCCAGCATTTT.

There are a few counts of this clone. This chain uses TRBV7-9 with TRBJ1-1; 7 nucleotides line up with TRBD1. Germline-derived CDR1 and CDR2 are SEHNR and FQNEAQ (reference sequence). J gave up 6 bases and V 3 bases, and 7 bases lay outside the gene matches. The CDR3 contains 14 residues. The DNA for the CDR3 is TGTGCCAGCAGCTTCCAGGGGGGCTATGCTGAAGCTTTCTTT. This codes for CASSFQGGYAEAFF.

This chain links TRBV4-1 with TRBJ1-4, with a tentative D call TRBD1 (6 bases). The germline V gene has CDR1 MGHRA and CDR2 YSYEKL. The CDR3 is made up of 16 amino acids. The V end lost 6 bases, the J end lost 8 bases, and 22 bases lay between the germline ends. The CDR3 nucleotides are TGCGCCAGCAGTCTCACGCCGACAGGCTGGGTGGAAAAACTGTTTTTT. Amino acids: CASSLTPTGWVEKLFF.

The gene calls are TRBV19 and TRBJ1-4, with unresolved D. From germline, CDR1 is LNHDA and CDR2 SQIVND (reference sequence). The CDR3 contains 15 residues. V lost 5 bases and J lost 0, with 10 bases in between. The CDR3 nucleotides are TGTGCCAGTAGTCCCTCAGGTGCAACTAATGAAAAACTGTTTTTT. Translation: CASSPSGATNEKLFF.

The V call is TRBV3-1 (or the pseudogene TRBV3-2), the J call TRBJ1-1; 10 bases match TRBD1. The CDR3 is 15 amino acids. After removal of 4 bases from V and 5 bases from J, the junction contained 7 bases not matched to a gene. Germline CDR1 reads LGHDT; CDR2 reads YNNKEL (reference sequence). CDR3 DNA: TGTGCCAGCAGCCCTCCAGACAGGGGGCTAACTGAAGCTTTCTTT. This translates into CASSPPDRGLTEAFF.

This sequence joins TRBV7-9 and TRBJ2-4; D is perhaps TRBD1 (5 bases). V was shortened by 5 bases and J by 2 bases, with 19 bases between the two germline ends. This CDR3 contains 17 residues. In germline, CDR1 is SEHNR, CDR2 FQNEAQ (reference sequence). The CDR3 loop is CASSRPPGAASKNIQYF. CDR3 DNA sequence: TGTGCCAGCAGCCGCCCTCCTGGGGCCGCGTCCAAAAACATTCAGTACTTC.

The genes are TRBV5-8 and TRBJ1-2; D unclear. CDR3 length: 15 residues. Germline V gene lookup returns CDR1 SGHTS and CDR2 YDEGEE. V shed 4 bases and J shed 4 bases, with 17 bases lying between them. Here the CDR3 DNA reads TGTGCCAGCAGCCCTCAGCTAAACGGGATCTATGGCTACACCTTC. It codes for CASSPQLNGIYGYTF.